The rows below give T cell receptor beta chains drawn from one sample of a study of blood T cell repertoires in COVID-19. Sequencing was performed with immunoSEQ multiplex PCR; in TCRdb, only in-frame clones are kept and a portion is missing. In the table there are roughly 150,000 clones, roughly 89% of which are singletons. Sequencing input: peripheral blood. These receptors were collected from a human donor in a cohort sampled during active COVID-19. The CDR3 runs from the conserved cysteine through the conserved F or W. The D gene is left open where the match is weak. The listing skips clone size in some rows; elsewhere it reads once, few, many or a size class.

>TRBJ1-1|-|TRBD1|TRBV6-1
CASSEALPGQPITREVRAFF
TGTGCCAGCAGTGAAGCCCTCCCGGGACAGCCTATAACACGGGAAGTGAGAGCTTTCTTT
>TRBJ2-1|-|TRBD1|TRBV5-4
CASRRDRDPSYNEQFF
TGTGCCAGCAGAAGGGACAGGGATCCCTCCTACAATGAGCAGTTCTTC
>TRBJ1-2|-|TRBD1|TRBV19
CASSVQGAPLDGYTF
TGTGCCAGTAGCGTACAGGGGGCCCCACTCGATGGCTACACCTTC
>TRBJ2-1|-|-|TRBV9
CASSGGRGSYNEQFF
TGTGCCAGCAGCGGAGGTAGGGGGAGCTACAATGAGCAGTTCTTC
>TRBJ1-4|-|-|TRBV2
CASSSGVPTNEKLFF
TGTGCCAGCTCCTCAGGGGTCCCAACTAATGAAAAACTGTTTTTT
>TRBJ2-3|-|TRBD2|TRBV28
CASTPGGGAADTQYF
TGTGCCAGCACTCCTGGCGGGGGGGCAGCAGATACGCAGTATTTT
>TRBJ1-2|-|TRBD1|TRBV10-3
CAISESGTSYRGLFYGYTF
TGTGCCATCAGTGAGTCGGGTACTTCGTACAGGGGGCTCTTCTATGGCTACACCTTC
>TRBJ1-2|-|TRBD1|TRBV27
CASSLLGQGKDGYTF
TGTGCCAGCAGTTTACTAGGACAGGGAAAGGATGGCTACACCTTC
>TRBJ1-2|once|TRBD1|TRBV7-6
CASSAGQGGAYGYTF
TGTGCCAGCAGCGCCGGACAGGGCGGTGCCTATGGCTACACCTTC
>TRBJ1-1|-|-|TRBV6-5
CASSYSPRDTEAFF
TGTGCCAGCAGTTACTCCCCCAGGGACACTGAAGCTTTCTTT
>TRBJ2-1|-|TRBD1|TRBV12-3/TRBV12-4
CASSLYPGQGEFF
TGTGCCAGCAGTCTATACCCCGGACAGGGGGAGTTCTTC
>TRBJ2-7|-|-|TRBV3-1/TRBV3-2
CASRLGASEQYF
TGTGCCAGTCGGTTGGGGGCGAGCGAGCAGTACTTC
>TRBJ1-4|-|-|TRBV19
CASSPRVNNEKLFF
TGTGCCAGTAGTCCTCGGGTTAATAATGAAAAACTGTTTTTT
>TRBJ2-5|-|-|TRBV14
CASSLSQGAETQYF
TGTGCCAGCAGCTTATCACAGGGAGCAGAGACCCAGTACTTC
>TRBJ1-2|-|-|TRBV28
CASSLFTLSFGGNRENYGYTF
TGTGCCAGCAGTCTCTTCACCCTCAGTTTTGGTGGGAACAGGGAGAACTATGGCTACACCTTC
>TRBJ2-4|-|TRBD2|TRBV11-3
CASSRGGTSGLAKNIQYF
TGTGCCAGCAGCAGGGGAGGGACTAGCGGCTTAGCCAAAAACATTCAGTACTTC